This note documents a single T cell receptor (beta chain) sequence. Its antigen is unidentified. Method: immunoSEQ multiplex PCR; TCRdb's copy keeps in-frame clones and lacks some. The table lists 67,000 or so clones, around 81% of them singletons. The sample comes from a study of vaccination effects on CD4 cells after COVID-19. Study as a whole: Samples gathered post-vaccine arrived a median of 72 days past the second dose. Overall study results and limits: Convalescent patients were few in the study, and early post-infection timepoints were absent. Cross-reaction with common cold coronaviruses was seen in only 1 of 255 vaccine-induced clones from healthy vaccinees.

CD4+ T cells specific for antigen were expanded with viral peptide pools by the ViraFEST assay before sequencing. Following culture for 9 to 11 days, CD4+ T cells were isolated. All study participants received two doses of BNT162b2 or mRNA-1273 vaccine. Negative nucleocapsid antibody tests before and after vaccination confirmed no previous SARS-CoV-2 infection. The V and J ends lost 5 bases and 6 bases respectively, with 8 bases between them. CDR1 and CDR2 (germline): SGHTA, FQGNSA. The CDR3 sequence is 13 residues long. The source material was CD4+ T cells from PBMCs cultured with HCoV-229E spike peptides, sampled after COVID-19 vaccination. The source of this sequence is a human donor who received a COVID-19 vaccine. The gene calls are TRBV7-2 and TRBJ1-6; a weak D match, TRBD1 (6 bases). The CDR3 coding sequence is TGTGCCAGCAGCATGGACAGTAATTCACCCCTCCACTTT. Translated: CASSMDSNSPLHF.